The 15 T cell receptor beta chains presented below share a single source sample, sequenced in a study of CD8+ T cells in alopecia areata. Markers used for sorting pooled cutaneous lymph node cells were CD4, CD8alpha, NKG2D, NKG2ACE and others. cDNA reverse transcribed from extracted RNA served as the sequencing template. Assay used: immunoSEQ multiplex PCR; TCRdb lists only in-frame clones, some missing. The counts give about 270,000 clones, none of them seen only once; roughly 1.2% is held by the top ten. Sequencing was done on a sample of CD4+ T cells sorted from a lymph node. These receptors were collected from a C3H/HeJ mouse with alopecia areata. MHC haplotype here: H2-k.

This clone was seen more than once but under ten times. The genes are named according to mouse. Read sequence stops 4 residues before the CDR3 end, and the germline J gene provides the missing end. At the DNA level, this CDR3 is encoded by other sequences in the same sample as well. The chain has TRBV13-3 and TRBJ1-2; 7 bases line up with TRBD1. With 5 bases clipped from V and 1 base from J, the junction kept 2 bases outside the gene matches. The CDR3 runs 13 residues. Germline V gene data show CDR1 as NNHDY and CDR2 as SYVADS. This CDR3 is CASRRQGNSDYTF. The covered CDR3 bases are TGTGCCAGCAGACGACAGGGAAACTCC.

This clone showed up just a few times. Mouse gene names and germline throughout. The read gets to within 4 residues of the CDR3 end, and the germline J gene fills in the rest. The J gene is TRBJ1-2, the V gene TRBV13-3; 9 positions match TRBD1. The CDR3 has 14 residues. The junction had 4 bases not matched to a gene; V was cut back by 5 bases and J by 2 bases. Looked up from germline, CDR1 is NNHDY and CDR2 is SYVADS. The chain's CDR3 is CASSRDRDNSDYTF. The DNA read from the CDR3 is TGTGCCAGCAGCCGGGACAGGGATAACTCC.

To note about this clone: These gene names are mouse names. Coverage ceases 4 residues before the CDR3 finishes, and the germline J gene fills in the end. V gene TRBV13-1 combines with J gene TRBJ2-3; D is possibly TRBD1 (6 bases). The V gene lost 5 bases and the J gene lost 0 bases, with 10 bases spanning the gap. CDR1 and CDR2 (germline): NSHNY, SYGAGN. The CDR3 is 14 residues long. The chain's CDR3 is CASSQGRSAETLYF. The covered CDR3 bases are TGTGCCAGCAGCCAGGGGAGGAGTGCAGAA.

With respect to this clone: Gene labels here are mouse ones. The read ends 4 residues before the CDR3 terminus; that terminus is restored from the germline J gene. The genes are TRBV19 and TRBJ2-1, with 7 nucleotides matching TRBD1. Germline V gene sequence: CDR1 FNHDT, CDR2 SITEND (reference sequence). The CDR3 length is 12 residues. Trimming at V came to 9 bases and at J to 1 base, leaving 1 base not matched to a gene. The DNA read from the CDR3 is TGTGCCACACAGGGGAACTATGCT. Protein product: CATQGNYA. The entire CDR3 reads CATQGNYAEQFF.

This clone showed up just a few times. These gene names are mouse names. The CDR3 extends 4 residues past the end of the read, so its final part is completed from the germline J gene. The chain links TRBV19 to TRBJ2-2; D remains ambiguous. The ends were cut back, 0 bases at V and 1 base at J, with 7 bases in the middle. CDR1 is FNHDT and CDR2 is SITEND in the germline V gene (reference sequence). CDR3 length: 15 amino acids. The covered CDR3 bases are TGTGCCAGCAGTATAGATGCAGTAAACACCGGG. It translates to CASSIDAVNTG. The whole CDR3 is CASSIDAVNTGQLYF. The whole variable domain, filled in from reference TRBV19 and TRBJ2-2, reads GGIITQTPKFLIGQEGQKLTLKCQQNFNHDTMYWYRQDSGKGLRLIYYSITENDLQKGDLSEGYDASREKKSSFSLTVTSAQKNEMAVFLCASSIDAVNTGQLYFGEGSKLTVL.

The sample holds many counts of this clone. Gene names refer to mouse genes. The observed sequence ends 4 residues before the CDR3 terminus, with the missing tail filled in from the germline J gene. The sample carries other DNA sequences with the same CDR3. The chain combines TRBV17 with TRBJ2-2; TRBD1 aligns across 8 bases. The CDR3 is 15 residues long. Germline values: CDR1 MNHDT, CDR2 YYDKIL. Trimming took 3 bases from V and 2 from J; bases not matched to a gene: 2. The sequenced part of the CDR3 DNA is TGTGCTAGCAGTAGTCAGGGGGCGAACACCGGG. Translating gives CASSSQGANTG. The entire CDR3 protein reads CASSSQGANTGQLYF.

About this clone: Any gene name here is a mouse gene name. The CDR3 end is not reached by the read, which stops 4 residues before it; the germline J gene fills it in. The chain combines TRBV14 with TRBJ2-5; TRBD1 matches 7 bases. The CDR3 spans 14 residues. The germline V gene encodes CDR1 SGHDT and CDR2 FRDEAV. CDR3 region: CASSRPRDSDTQYF. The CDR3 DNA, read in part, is TGTGCCAGCAGTCGCCCCCGGGACAGTGAC.

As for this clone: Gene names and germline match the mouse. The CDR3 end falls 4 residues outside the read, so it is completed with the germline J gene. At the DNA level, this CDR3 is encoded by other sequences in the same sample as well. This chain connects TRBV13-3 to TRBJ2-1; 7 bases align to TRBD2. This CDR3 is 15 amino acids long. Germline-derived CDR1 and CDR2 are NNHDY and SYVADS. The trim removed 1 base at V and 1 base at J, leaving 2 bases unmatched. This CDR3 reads CASSDSGGNYAEQFF. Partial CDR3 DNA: TGTGCCAGCAGTGATAGTGGGGGGAACTATGCT.

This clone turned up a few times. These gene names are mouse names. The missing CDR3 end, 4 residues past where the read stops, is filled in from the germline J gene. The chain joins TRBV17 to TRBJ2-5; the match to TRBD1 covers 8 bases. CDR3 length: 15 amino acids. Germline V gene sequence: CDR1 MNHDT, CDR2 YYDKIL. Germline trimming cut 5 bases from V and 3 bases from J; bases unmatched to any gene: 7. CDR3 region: CASSPPRDRQDTQYF. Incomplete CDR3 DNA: TGTGCTAGCAGTCCTCCCCGGGACAGGCAAGAC.

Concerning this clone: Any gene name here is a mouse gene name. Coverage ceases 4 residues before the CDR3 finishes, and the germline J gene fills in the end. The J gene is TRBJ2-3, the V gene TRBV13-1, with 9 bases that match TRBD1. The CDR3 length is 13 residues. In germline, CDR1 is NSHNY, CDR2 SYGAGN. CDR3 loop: CASSGTGEETLYF. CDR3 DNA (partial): TGTGCCAGCAGTGGGACAGGGGAAGAA.

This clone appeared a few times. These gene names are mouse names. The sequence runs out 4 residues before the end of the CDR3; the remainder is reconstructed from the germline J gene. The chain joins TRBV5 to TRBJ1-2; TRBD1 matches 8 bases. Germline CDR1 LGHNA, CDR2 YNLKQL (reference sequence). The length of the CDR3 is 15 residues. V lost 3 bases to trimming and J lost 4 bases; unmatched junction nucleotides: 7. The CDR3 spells CASSHQGAGVSDYTF. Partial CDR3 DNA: TGTGCCAGCAGCCATCAGGGGGCGGGAGTCTCC.

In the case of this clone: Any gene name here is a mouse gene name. The CDR3 DNA, read in part, is TGTGCTAGCAGTAGAAAGGGGGCGCTTGCAGAA. The encoded protein is CASSRKGALAE. Given in full, the CDR3 is CASSRKGALAETLYF. The J gene is TRBJ2-3, the V gene TRBV17; TRBD1 is a possible D gene (7 bases). The read terminates 4 residues ahead of where the CDR3 ends, so the germline J gene completes it. This CDR3 has 15 amino acids. Germline CDR1 is MNHDT and CDR2 is YYDKIL. Trimming took off 2 bases at V and 2 bases at J, with 11 bases between the two ends.

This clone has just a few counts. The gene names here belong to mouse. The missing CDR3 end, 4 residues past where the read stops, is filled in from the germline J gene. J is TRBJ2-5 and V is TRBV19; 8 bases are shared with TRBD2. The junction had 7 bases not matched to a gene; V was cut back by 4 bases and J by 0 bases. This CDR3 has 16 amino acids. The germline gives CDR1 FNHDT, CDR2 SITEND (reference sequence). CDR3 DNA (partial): TGTGCCAGCAGTTCCTCTGGGGGGCGTAACCAAGAC. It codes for CASSSSGGRNQD. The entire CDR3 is CASSSSGGRNQDTQYF. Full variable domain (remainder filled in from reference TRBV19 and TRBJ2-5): GGIITQTPKFLIGQEGQKLTLKCQQNFNHDTMYWYRQDSGKGLRLIYYSITENDLQKGDLSEGYDASREKKSSFSLTVTSAQKNEMAVFLCASSSSGGRNQDTQYFGPGTRLLVL.

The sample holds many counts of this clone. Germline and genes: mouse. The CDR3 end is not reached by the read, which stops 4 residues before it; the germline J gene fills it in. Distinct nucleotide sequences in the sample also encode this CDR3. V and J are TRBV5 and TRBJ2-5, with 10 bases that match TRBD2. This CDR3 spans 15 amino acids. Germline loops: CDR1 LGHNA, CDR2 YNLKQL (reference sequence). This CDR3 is CASSQDLGGRDTQYF. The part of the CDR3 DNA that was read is TGTGCCAGCAGCCAAGATCTGGGGGGGCGGGAC.

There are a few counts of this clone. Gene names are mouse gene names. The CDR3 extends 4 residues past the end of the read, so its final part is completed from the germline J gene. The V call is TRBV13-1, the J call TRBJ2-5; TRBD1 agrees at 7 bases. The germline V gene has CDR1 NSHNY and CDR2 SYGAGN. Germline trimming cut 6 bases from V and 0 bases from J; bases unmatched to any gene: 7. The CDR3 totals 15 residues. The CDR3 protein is CASKTGRNNQDTQYF. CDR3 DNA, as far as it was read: TGTGCCAGCAAGACAGGGCGAAATAACCAAGAC.